These 4 T cell receptor beta chains share one sample of origin, sequenced in a study of blood T cell repertoires in COVID-19. Clones were read by immunoSEQ multiplex PCR, and TCRdb kept only the in-frame ones, dropping some. The sample holds around 250,000 clones, approximately 87% seen once. The sample taken for sequencing was peripheral blood. These TCRs come from a man between 60 and 75 years old with acute or convalescent COVID-19.

The chain has TRBV7-2 and TRBJ2-7; 10 bases are a match to TRBD2. The CDR3 sequence is 16 residues long. V dropped 0 bases and J dropped 9; count of bases not matched to a gene: 11. CDR1 SGHTA and CDR2 FQGNSA come from the germline V gene. The CDR3 loop reads CASSLARLGLAYAQYF. In DNA, the CDR3 is TGTGCCAGCAGCTTAGCGCGTTTGGGACTAGCGTATGCGCAGTACTTC. Supplemented by reference TRBV7-2 and TRBJ2-7, the full variable domain reads GAGVSQSPSNKVTEKGKDVELRCDPISGHTALYWYRQSLGQGLEFLIYFQGNSAPDKSGLPSDRFSAERTGGSVSTLTIQRTQQEDSAVYLCASSLARLGLAYAQYFGPGTRLTVT.

The chain carries TRBV6-2 or TRBV6-3 and TRBJ1-1, with D tentatively TRBD1 (6 bases). CDR3 length: 14 residues. The V end was cut by 2 bases, the J end by 5 bases, with 12 bases between. Germline V CDR1 and CDR2: MNHEY, SVGEGT. CDR3 sequence reads: CASSYTRGGTEAFF. CDR3 nucleotides: TGTGCCAGCAGTTACACGAGGGGGGGTACTGAAGCTTTCTTT.

The chain links TRBV30 to TRBJ2-1, with 9 nucleotides matching TRBD2. From germline, CDR1 is GTSNPN and CDR2 SVGIG (reference sequence). CDR3 length: 15 amino acids. The V gene end was trimmed by 4 bases and the J gene end by 5 bases; junction bases not matched to a gene: 9. The CDR3: CAWNREGLANNEQFF. The CDR3 DNA reads as TGTGCCTGGAACCGCGAGGGACTAGCCAACAATGAGCAGTTCTTC. Filled out from reference TRBV30 and TRBJ2-1, the complete variable domain reads SQTIHQWPATLVQPVGSPLSLECTVEGTSNPNLYWYRQAAGRGLQLLFYSVGIGQISSEVPQNLSASRPQDRQFILSSKKLLLSDSGFYLCAWNREGLANNEQFFGPGTRLTVL.

V and J are TRBV19 and TRBJ2-7; the match to TRBD1 covers 8 bases. The CDR3 is 13 residues long. Germline CDR1 reads LNHDA; CDR2 reads SQIVND (reference sequence). The V and J ends lost 7 bases and 7 bases, in that order; junction bases with no gene match: 9. DNA for the CDR3: TGTGCCAGTATGGGGCAGGGGGCGGGGGAGCAGTACTTC. Residues: CASMGQGAGEQYF.